The next 22 T cell receptor beta chains were all read from a single sample in a study of molecular identifiers for immune sequencing clone quantification. From the PCR reads, TCRdb called clonotypes with MiXCR, one entry per CDR3 protein. Among 45,000 to 55,000 distinct CDR3 sequences listed, about a third were seen once. Material for sequencing was naive CD8+ T cells from blood, with Jurkat cell RNA spiked in. This sample's subset: FACS-sorted CD8+CD4-CCR7+CD45RA+ naive T cells. The receptor set was obtained from a human donor in good health. Some libraries in this study had Jurkat cell RNA spiked in.

The gene calls are TRBV6-6 and TRBJ1-1; D gene uncertain. This CDR3 contains 13 residues. Germline V gene lookup returns CDR1 MNHNY and CDR2 SVGAGI (reference sequence). V gave up 4 bases and J gave up 3 bases, with 9 bases separating them. The DNA for the CDR3 is TGTGCCAGCAGTTGGGATGTTTACACTGAAGCTTTCTTT. Translation: CASSWDVYTEAFF.

About this clonotype itself: This may come from a read error, since a much larger clone is one base off. This is likely a read error, given that the CDR3 carries no conserved phenylalanine or tryptophan at its end. The chain uses TRBV4-1 and TRBJ2-7; 9 positions match TRBD1. The J segment lost 5 bases and the V segment lost 3 bases, leaving 5 bases of the junction unmatched. This CDR3 comprises 14 residues. Germline CDR1 MGHRA, CDR2 YSYEKL. CDR3 DNA: TGCGCCAGCAGCCATTCGACAGGGGGTGACGAGCAGTACATC. Translation gives CASSHSTGGDEQYI.

This clonotype was counted a single time. Given a much more abundant clone one base away, this may be a read error. This chain joins TRBV4-2 and TRBJ1-2, with D uncertain. Trimming removed 1 base from V and 6 bases from J, with 12 bases in between. CDR3 size: 14 residues. Germline lookup yields CDR1 LGHNA and CDR2 YNFKEQ. The CDR3 sequence: CASSQGPASDGYTF. In nucleotides, the CDR3 is TGTGCCAGCAGCCAAGGGCCAGCGTCGGATGGCTACACCTTC.

CDR3 in amino acids: CASRPGTSAYNEQFF. CDR3 in DNA: TGTGCCAGCAGGCCCGGGACTAGCGCCTACAATGAGCAGTTCTTC. This chain connects TRBV12-3 or TRBV12-4 to TRBJ2-1; 10 nucleotides match TRBD2. V was clipped by 6 bases and J by 2 bases; unmatched bases: 4. The CDR3 is made up of 15 amino acids.

V usage is TRBV6-2 or TRBV6-3 and J usage is TRBJ2-3; D is unresolved. Germline lookup yields CDR1 MNHEY and CDR2 SVGEGT. The ends were cut back, 5 bases at V and 0 bases at J, with 6 bases in the middle. The CDR3 has 13 amino acids. CDR3 DNA: TGTGCCAGCAGTAGAGGTAGCACAGATACGCAGTATTTT. It encodes CASSRGSTDTQYF.

This chain links TRBV28 with TRBJ1-5; perhaps TRBD1 as D (5 bases). The germline V gene encodes CDR1 MDHEN and CDR2 SYDVKM. V was cut by 2 bases and J by 8 bases, with 13 bases left in between. The CDR3 totals 14 residues. DNA for the CDR3: TGTGCCAGCAGTTTAATTTTCGAAGGGGAGCCCCAGCATTTT. Its translation: CASSLIFEGEPQHF.

The gene calls are TRBV7-9 and TRBJ1-1; 7 bases are shared with TRBD1. The germline CDR1 and CDR2 sequences are SEHNR and FQNEAQ (reference sequence). Trimming cost V 5 bases and J 6 bases; bases outside gene matches: 6. The CDR3 consists of 13 residues. CDR3: CASSPGQSAEAFF. For the CDR3, the DNA is TGTGCCAGCAGCCCGGGACAGTCGGCTGAAGCTTTCTTT.

The chain couples TRBV6-5 to TRBJ1-2, with D perhaps TRBD1 (5 bases). The CDR3 extends over 13 amino acids. Germline CDR1 and CDR2: MNHEY and SVGAGI. Between the trimmed V and J ends, which lost 7 bases and 5 bases, there was a span of 14 bases. In nucleotides, the CDR3 is TGTGCCAGCATGCAGGGTGAAGTATATGGCTACACCTTC. Translated, it gives CASMQGEVYGYTF.

Concerning this clonotype: A much larger clone differs by one base, so this may be a read error. V is TRBV7-6 and J is TRBJ2-2; weak D call: TRBD2 (5 bases). CDR1 is SGHVS and CDR2 is FNYEAQ in the germline V gene. This CDR3 is built from 13 residues. CDR3 residues: CASSPVVTGEPFF. The DNA for the CDR3 is TGTGCCAGCAGCCCCGTCGTCACCGGGGAGCCGTTTTTT. Full variable domain (rest looked up from reference TRBV7-6 and TRBJ2-2): GAGVSQSPRYKVTKRGQDVALRCDPISGHVSLYWYRQALGQGPEFLTYFNYEAQQDKSGLPNDRFSAERPEGSISTLTIQRTEQRDSAMYRCASSPVVTGEPFFGEGSRLTVL.

This clonotype has just a few counts. CDR3 nucleotides: TGTGCCAGCAGTGAGTTATCCAGTTCCAGCTCCTACGAGCAGTACTTC. It is translated as CASSELSSSSSYEQYF. The V gene is TRBV2, the J gene TRBJ2-7; D gene unclear. The CDR3 runs to 16 residues. Trimming removed 3 bases from V and 0 bases from J, with 15 bases in between. The germline V gene has CDR1 SNHLY and CDR2 FYNNEI.

The count of this clonotype is one. As the CDR3 is not closed by the conserved phenylalanine or tryptophan, this likely results from a read error. The chain carries TRBV12-3 or TRBV12-4 and TRBJ2-1; 7 bases agree with TRBD2. The V gene end was trimmed by 6 bases and the J gene end by 9 bases; junction bases not matched to a gene: 8. The CDR3 covers 13 residues. The CDR3 sequence: CASRNSGPGEQFL. The DNA of the CDR3 is TGTGCCAGCAGGAATAGCGGGCCCGGTGAGCAGTTCCTC.

The sample holds one count of this clonotype. An end of the junction does not agree with germline; a read error may underlie this. This chain uses TRBV9 with TRBJ2-5; D call uncertain. The CDR3 extends over 15 amino acids. Germline V CDR1 and CDR2: SGDLS, YYNGEE. The CDR3 sequence is CARPPGPVPKETQYF. The CDR3 nucleotides are TGCGCCCGCCCCCCGGGTCCCGTCCCCAAAGAGACCCAGTACTTC.

With regard to this clonotype: The CDR3 does not end in the conserved phenylalanine or tryptophan, so this is likely a read error. V and J are TRBV20-1 and TRBJ2-3; D call uncertain. The CDR3 runs to 15 residues. V shed 2 bases and J shed 2 bases, with 14 bases lying between them. Germline CDR1 and CDR2: DFQATT and SNEGSKA (reference sequence). The CDR3 protein is CSARFPHHTTDTQYS. CDR3 sequence (DNA): TGCAGTGCTAGATTCCCCCACCACACCACAGATACGCAGTATTCT.

On this clonotype: This may stem from a read error, because a much larger clone lies one nucleotide away. The gene calls are TRBV25-1 and TRBJ1-1; D uncertain. Germline V lookup: CDR1 MGHDK, CDR2 SYGVNS. The CDR3 has 12 residues. The CDR3 region has the DNA TGTGCCTGCAGTGAAATGAACACTGAAGCTTTCTTT. Its protein product is CACSEMNTEAFF.

A note on this clonotype: The conserved closing phenylalanine or tryptophan is absent in this CDR3, likely reflecting a read error. The rearrangement joins TRBV6-2 or TRBV6-3 to TRBJ2-5; D might be TRBD1 or TRBD2, each matching 5 bases. CDR1 MNHEY and CDR2 SVGEGT come from the germline V gene. This CDR3 has 14 amino acids. The ends were cut back, 6 bases at V and 1 base at J, with 12 bases in the middle. CDR3 protein: CASRPPGRQETQYI. The CDR3 nucleotides are TGTGCCAGCAGACCACCGGGACGCCAAGAGACCCAGTACATC.

J is TRBJ2-3 and V is TRBV20-1, with 7 bases matching TRBD2. V was clipped by 6 bases and J by 1 base; unmatched bases: 7. Germline values: CDR1 DFQATT, CDR2 SNEGSKA (reference sequence). The CDR3 runs 14 residues. The CDR3 sequence is CSARKRDGTDTQYF. The CDR3 region has the DNA TGCAGTGCGAGAAAGCGGGATGGCACAGATACGCAGTATTTT.

This clonotype was detected a few times. The chain combines TRBV7-6 with TRBJ2-5, with D perhaps TRBD2 (5 bases). The V gene's germline CDR1 is SGHVS and CDR2 FNYEAQ. The CDR3 covers 13 residues. The V and J ends lost 8 bases and 5 bases respectively, with 15 bases between them. CDR3 region: CASGVLRGETQYF. The CDR3 nucleotides read TGTGCCAGCGGAGTCTTGCGCGGGGAGACCCAGTACTTC. Based on the CDR3 plus reference TRBV7-6 and TRBJ2-5, the full variable domain is GAGVSQSPRYKVTKRGQDVALRCDPISGHVSLYWYRQALGQGPEFLTYFNYEAQQDKSGLPNDRFSAERPEGSISTLTIQRTEQRDSAMYRCASGVLRGETQYFGPGTRLLVL.

This clonotype occurred a few times. The chain links TRBV6-2 or TRBV6-3 to TRBJ2-4; D is unclear. The V end lost 2 bases, the J end lost 5 bases, and 1 base lay between the germline ends. Germline CDR1 and CDR2: MNHEY and SVGEGT. This CDR3 spans 11 amino acids. Here the CDR3 DNA reads TGTGCCAGCAGTTACCAAAACATTCAGTACTTC. Encoded protein: CASSYQNIQYF.

This clonotype was observed many times. V gene TRBV6-2 or TRBV6-3 combines with J gene TRBJ2-3; the D is unclear. V was clipped by 5 bases and J by 6 bases, with 12 bases between them. This CDR3 is 13 amino acids long. The germline V gene encodes CDR1 MNHEY and CDR2 SVGEGT. CDR3 in amino acids: CASSHDVGDTQYF. The CDR3 DNA reads TGTGCCAGCAGTCACGACGTTGGGGATACGCAGTATTTT.

This rearrangement joins TRBV27 to TRBJ2-6; no reliable D call. This CDR3 is built from 14 residues. The germline V gene has CDR1 MNHEY and CDR2 SMNVEV (reference sequence). Trimming took 3 bases from V and 4 from J, leaving 7 bases between them. This chain's CDR3 is CASSLVAGANVLTF. The CDR3 DNA sequence: TGTGCCAGCAGTTTGGTTGCCGGGGCCAACGTCCTGACTTTC.

A word on this clonotype: This CDR3 fails to terminate in the conserved phenylalanine or tryptophan, so it likely reflects a read error. The chain recombines TRBV7-9 with TRBJ2-5; D unclear. CDR3 length equals 14 residues. Germline CDR1 is SEHNR and CDR2 is FQNEAQ (reference sequence). Trimming removed 5 bases from V and 4 bases from J, with 14 bases in between. In DNA form, the CDR3 reads TGTGCCAGCAGCCCAGCGACCAACCGAGAGACCCAGTACTCC. Translated, it gives CASSPATNRETQYS.

This rearrangement joins TRBV12-3 or TRBV12-4 to TRBJ2-3, with TRBD2 matching 7 bases. This CDR3 is 16 amino acids long. Losses at the gene ends were 7 bases for V and 1 base for J; bases not matched to a gene: 11. This CDR3 reads CASTKEGGSGTDTQYF. The CDR3 nucleotides are TGTGCCAGCACCAAAGAGGGAGGGAGCGGCACAGATACGCAGTATTTT.